The sequence of this T cell receptor (beta chain) was determined in a study of brain T cells in children with intractable seizures. Whole-study results and caveats: Pre- and post-surgery blood differed in depth, so pre-surgery absences may be undersampling. Patients' HCMV serostatus was unknown; virus specificity rests on CDR3 similarity alone.

The germline gives CDR1 MNHNY, CDR2 SVGAGI (reference sequence). The CDR3 sequence is 15 residues long. The V gene lost 2 bases and the J gene lost 0 bases, with 10 bases spanning the gap. Concerning this clone: Antigen: not known.

Time point indicated: blood from clinic visit 5 months post-surgery; TSC patient then seizure free. The sequenced cases were selected for having the highest brain T cell transcript signatures. Patients received at least one anti-epileptic drug before surgery. Produced via immunoSEQ multiplex PCR; TCRdb's table is partial and in-frame only. Of 300,000 to 400,000 clones in the sample, about 93% are singletons; the top ten hold 5.5% to 6%. Sequences were derived from peripheral blood, sampled roughly 5 months after surgery. The chain links TRBV6-6 to TRBJ1-2, with D perhaps matching TRBD1 (6 bases). This TCR was recovered from a boy less than two years old with tuberous sclerosis and intractable seizures. The CDR3 sequence: CASSYQGPANYGYTF. The CDR3 DNA follows: TGTGCCAGCAGTTACCAGGGGCCAGCTAACTATGGCTACACCTTC.